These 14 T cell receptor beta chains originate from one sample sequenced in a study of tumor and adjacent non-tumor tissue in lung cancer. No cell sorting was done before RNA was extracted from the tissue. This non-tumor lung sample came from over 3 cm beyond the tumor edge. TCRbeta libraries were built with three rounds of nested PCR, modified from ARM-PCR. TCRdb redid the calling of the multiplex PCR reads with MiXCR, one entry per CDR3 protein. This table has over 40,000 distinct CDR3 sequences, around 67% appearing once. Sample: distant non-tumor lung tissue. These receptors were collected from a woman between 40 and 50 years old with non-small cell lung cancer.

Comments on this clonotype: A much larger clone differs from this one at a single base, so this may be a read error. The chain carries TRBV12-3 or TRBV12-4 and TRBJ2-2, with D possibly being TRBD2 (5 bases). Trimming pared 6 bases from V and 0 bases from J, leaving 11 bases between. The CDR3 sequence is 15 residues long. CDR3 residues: CASRTRGSNTGELFF. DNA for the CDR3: TGTGCCAGCAGGACCCGGGGATCGAACACCGGGGAGCTGTTTTTT.

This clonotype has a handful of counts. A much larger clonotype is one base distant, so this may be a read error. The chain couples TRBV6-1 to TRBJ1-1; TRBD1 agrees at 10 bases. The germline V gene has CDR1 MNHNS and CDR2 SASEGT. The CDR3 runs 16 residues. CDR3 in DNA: TGTACCAGCAGTGACGTACCGGGACAGGGGTCCACTGAAGCTTTCTTT. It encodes CTSSDVPGQGSTEAFF.

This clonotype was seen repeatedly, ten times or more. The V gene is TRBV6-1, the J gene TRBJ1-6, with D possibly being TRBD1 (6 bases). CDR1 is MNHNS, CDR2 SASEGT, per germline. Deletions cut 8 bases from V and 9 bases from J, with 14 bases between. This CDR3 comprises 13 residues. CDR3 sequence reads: CASRDNDISPLHF. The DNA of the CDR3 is TGTGCCAGCCGGGACAATGATATTTCACCCCTCCACTTT.

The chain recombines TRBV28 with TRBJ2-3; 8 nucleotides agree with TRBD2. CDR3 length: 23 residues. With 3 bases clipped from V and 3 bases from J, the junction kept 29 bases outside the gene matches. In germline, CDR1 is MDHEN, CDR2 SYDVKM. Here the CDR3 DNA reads TGTGCCAGCAGTTTGGCTCCGGGACTAACGGGAGGGACTTATACCCTTAGTACAGATACGCAGTATTTT. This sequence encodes CASSLAPGLTGGTYTLSTDTQYF.

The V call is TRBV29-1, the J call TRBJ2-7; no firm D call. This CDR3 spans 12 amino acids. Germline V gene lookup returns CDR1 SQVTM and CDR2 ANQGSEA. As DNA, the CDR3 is TGCGGCGCTGAGCTTGATTCCTACGAGCAGTACTTC. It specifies CGAELDSYEQYF.

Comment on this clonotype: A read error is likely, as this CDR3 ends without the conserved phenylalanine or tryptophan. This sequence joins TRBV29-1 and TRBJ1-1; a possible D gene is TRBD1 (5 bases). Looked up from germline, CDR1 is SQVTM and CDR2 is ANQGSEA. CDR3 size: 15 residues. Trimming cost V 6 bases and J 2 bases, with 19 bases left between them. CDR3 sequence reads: CSVWTPGYVNTEAFS. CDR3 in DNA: TGCAGCGTATGGACACCCGGTTACGTAAACACTGAAGCTTTCTCC.

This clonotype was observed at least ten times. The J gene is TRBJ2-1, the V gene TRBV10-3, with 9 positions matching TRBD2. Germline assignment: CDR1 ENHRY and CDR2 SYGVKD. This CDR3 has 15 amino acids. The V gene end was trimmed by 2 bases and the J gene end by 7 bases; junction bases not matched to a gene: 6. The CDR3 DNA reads TGTGCCATCAGTGAGAATAGCGGGAGCGAAAATGAGCAGTTCTTC. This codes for CAISENSGSENEQFF.

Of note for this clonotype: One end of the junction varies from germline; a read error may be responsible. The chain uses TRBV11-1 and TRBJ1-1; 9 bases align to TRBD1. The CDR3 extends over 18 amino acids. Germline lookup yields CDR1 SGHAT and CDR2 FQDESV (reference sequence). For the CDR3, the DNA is TGTGTCAGCAGCATCCGTCTACAGGGGGCTGGGTATCGAACTGAAGCTTTCTTT. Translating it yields CVSSIRLQGAGYRTEAFF.

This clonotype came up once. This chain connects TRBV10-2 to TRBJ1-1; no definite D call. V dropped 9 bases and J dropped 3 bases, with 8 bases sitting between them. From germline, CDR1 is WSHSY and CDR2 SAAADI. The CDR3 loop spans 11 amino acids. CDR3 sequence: CASKKDTEAFF. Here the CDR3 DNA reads TGCGCCAGTAAAAAGGACACTGAAGCTTTCTTT.

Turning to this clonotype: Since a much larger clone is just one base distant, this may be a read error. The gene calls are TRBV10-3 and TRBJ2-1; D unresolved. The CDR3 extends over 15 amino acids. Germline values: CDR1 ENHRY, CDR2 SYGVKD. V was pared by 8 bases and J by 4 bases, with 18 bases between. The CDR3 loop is CAISSANVSYNEQFF. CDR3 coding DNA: TGTGCCATCTCTTCCGCTAACGTGAGTTACAATGAGCAGTTCTTC.

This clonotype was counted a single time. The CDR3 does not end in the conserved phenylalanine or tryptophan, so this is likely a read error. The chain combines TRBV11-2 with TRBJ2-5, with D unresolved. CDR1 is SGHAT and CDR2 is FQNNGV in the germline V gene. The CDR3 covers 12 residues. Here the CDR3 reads CASCLVQETQYS. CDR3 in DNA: TGTGCCAGCTGCTTAGTTCAAGAGACCCAGTACTCC.

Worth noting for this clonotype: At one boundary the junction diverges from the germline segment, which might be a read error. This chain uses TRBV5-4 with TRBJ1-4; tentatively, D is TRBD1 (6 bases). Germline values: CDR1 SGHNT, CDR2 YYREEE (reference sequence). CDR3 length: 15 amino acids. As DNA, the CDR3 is TGTGCCAGGAGCCTCTCGGGGGCCGGGGGGGAAAAACTGTTATTT. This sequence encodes CARSLSGAGGEKLLF.

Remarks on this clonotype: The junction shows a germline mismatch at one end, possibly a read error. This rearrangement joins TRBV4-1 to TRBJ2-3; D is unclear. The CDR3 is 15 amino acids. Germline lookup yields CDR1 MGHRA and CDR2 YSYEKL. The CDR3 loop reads CASSPTSSNTDTQNF. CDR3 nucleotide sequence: TGCGCCAGCAGCCCCACGTCTTCCAACACAGATACGCAGAATTTT.

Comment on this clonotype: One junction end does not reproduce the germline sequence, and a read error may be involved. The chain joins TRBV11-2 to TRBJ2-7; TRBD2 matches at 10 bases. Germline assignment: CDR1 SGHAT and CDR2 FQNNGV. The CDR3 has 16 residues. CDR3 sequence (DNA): TGTGCCAGCAGGTTAGAGCTAGCGGGAGATAGCAACGAGCAGTATTTC. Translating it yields CASRLELAGDSNEQYF. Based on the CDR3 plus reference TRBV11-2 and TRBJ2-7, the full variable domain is EAGVAQSPRYKIIEKRQSVAFWCNPISGHATLYWYQQILGQGPKLLIQFQNNGVVDDSQLPKDRFSAERLKGVDSTLKIQPAKLEDSAVYLCASRLELAGDSNEQYFGPGTRLTVT.